This T cell receptor (beta chain) was recovered during a study of human T cells and chemical hapten exposure. The CDR3 runs to 15 residues. V dropped 0 bases and J dropped 3; count of bases not matched to a gene: 3. Germline V CDR1 and CDR2: SGHRS, YFSETQ. The time point: patch test 1, 2 weeks after DPC sensitization. Treatment: therapeutic diphenylcyclopropenone sensitization with weekly scalp DPC. Authors' processing steps: Sampled TCR counts reached a median of around 89,000 per sample, with values ranging from about 23,224 to 700,000. A single record per CDR3 protein comes from TCRdb applying MiXCR to the RACE reads. Here the V and J calls rest on TCRdb's processing, not on the authors' analysis. This sample has some 190,000 distinct CDR3 sequences, with 20% to 25% found just once.

The sequence derives from a woman between 45 and 65 years old with alopecia areata. Some clones in this sample may be carry-over from other donors' samples. This specimen was whole blood, taken in connection with sensitization to the hapten diphenylcyclopropenone (DPC). This sequence joins TRBV5-1 and TRBJ2-1; 7 positions match TRBD2. DNA of the CDR3: TGCGCCAGCAGCTTGGATGGACTAGTCTACAATGAGCAGTTCTTC. Translation gives CASSLDGLVYNEQFF.